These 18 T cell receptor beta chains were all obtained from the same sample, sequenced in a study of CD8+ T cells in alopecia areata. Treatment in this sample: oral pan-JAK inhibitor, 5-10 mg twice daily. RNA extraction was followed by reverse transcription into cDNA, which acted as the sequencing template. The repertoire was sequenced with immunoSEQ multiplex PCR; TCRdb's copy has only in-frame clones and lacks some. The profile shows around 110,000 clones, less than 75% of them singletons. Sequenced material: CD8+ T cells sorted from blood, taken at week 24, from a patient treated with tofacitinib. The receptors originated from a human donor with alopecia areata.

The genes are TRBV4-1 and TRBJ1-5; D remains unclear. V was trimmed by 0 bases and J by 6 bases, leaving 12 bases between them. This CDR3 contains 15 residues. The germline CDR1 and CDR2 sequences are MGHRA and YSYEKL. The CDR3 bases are TGCGCCAGCAGCCAAGACCCGGAATCTGGTCAGCCCCAGCATTTT. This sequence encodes CASSQDPESGQPQHF.

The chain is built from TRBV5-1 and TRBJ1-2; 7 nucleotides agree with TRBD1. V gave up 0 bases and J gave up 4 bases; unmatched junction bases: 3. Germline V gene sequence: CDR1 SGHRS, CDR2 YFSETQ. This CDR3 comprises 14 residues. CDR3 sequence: CASSLEGQVYGYTF. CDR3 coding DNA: TGCGCCAGCAGCTTGGAAGGACAGGTCTATGGCTACACCTTC.

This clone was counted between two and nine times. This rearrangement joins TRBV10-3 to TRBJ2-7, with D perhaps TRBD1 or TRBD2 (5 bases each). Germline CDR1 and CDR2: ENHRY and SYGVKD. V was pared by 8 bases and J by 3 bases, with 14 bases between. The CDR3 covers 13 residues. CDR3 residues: CAIRDHSDYEQYF. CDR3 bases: TGTGCCATCCGGGACCATTCCGACTACGAGCAGTACTTC.

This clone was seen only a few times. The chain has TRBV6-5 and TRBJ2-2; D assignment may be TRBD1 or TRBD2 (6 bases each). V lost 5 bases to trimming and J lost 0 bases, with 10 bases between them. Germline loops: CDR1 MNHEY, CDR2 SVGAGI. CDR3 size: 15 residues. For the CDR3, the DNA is TGTGCCAGCAGTACCGGGGGCCCGAACACCGGGGAGCTGTTTTTT. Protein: CASSTGGPNTGELFF.

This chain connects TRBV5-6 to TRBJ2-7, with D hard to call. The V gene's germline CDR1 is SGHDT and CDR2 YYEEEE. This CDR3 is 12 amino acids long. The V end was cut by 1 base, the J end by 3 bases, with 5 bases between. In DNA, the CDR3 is TGTGCCAGCAGCTTGCCAGGCTACGAGCAGTACTTC. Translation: CASSLPGYEQYF.

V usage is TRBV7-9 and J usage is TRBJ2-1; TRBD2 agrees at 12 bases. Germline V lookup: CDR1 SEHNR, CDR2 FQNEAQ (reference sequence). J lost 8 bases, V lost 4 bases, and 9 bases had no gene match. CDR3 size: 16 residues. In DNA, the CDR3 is TGTGCCAGCAGCTCCGCTAGCGGGGGGGCGATATATGAGCAGTTCTTC. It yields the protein CASSSASGGAIYEQFF.

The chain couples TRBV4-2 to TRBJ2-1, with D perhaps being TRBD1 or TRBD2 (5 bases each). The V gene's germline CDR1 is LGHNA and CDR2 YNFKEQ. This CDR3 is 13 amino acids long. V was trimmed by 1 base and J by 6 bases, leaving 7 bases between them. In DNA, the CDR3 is TGTGCCAGCAGCCAAGCAGGGACCAATGAGCAGTTCTTC. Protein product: CASSQAGTNEQFF.

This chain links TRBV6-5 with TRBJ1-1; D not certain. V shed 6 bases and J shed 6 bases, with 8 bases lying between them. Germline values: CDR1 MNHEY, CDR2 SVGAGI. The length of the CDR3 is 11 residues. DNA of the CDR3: TGTGCCAGCAGAACCTATTCTGAAGCTTTCTTT. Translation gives CASRTYSEAFF.

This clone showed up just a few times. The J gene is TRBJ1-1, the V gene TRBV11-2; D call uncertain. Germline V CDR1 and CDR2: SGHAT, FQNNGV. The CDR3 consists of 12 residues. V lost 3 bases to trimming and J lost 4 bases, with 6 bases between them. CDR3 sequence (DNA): TGTGCCAGCAGCTTGGGCGCCACTGAAGCTTTCTTT. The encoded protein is CASSLGATEAFF.

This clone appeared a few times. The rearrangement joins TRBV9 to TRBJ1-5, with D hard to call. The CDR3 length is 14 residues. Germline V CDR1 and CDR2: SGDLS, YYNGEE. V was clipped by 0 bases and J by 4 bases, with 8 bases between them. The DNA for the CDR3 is TGTGCCAGCAGCGTAGAGGCAGGTAATCAGCCCCAGCATTTT. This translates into CASSVEAGNQPQHF.

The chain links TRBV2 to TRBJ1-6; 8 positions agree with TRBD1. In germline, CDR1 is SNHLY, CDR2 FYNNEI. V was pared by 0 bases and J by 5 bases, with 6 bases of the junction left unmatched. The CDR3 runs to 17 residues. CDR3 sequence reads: CASSEAWTGLDNSPLHF. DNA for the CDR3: TGTGCCAGCAGTGAAGCTTGGACAGGGCTGGATAATTCACCCCTCCACTTT.

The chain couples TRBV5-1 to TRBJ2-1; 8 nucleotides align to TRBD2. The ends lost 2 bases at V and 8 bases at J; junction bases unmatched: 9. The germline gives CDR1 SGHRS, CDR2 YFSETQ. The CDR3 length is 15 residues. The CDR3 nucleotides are TGCGCCAGCAGCTTAGGAGGGGGACTAGGAGATGAGCAGTTCTTC. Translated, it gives CASSLGGGLGDEQFF.

CDR3 nucleotide sequence: TGTGCCAGTCACCGCGGGGATTCGTACAATGAGCAGTTCTTC. This translates into CASHRGDSYNEQFF. The chain combines TRBV19 with TRBJ2-1, with D maybe TRBD2 (6 bases). V shed 8 bases and J shed 4 bases, with 15 bases lying between them. This CDR3 is 14 amino acids long. The germline CDR1 and CDR2 sequences are LNHDA and SQIVND (reference sequence).

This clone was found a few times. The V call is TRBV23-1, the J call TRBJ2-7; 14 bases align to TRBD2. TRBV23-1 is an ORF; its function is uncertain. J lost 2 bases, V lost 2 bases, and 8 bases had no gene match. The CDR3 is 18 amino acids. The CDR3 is CASSQPTSGGGSAYEQYF. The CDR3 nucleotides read TGCGCCAGCAGTCAACCGACTAGCGGGGGGGGATCCGCCTACGAGCAGTACTTC.

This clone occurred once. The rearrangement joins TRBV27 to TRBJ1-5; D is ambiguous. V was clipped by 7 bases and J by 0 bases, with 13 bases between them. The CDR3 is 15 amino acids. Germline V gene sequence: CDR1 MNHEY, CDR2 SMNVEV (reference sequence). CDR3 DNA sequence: TGTGCCAGCAAGGAGTACTCCCATAGCAATCAGCCCCAGCATTTT. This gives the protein CASKEYSHSNQPQHF.

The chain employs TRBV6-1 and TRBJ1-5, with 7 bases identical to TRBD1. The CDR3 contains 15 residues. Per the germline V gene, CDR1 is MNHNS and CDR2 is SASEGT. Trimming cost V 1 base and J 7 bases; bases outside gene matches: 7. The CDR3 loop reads CASSEDRGVEQPQHF. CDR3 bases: TGTGCCAGCAGTGAAGACAGGGGTGTAGAACAGCCCCAGCATTTT.

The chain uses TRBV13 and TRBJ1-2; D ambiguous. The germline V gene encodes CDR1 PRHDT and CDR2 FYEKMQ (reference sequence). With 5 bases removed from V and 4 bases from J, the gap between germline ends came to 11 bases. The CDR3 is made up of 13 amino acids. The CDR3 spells CASSPEASYGYTF. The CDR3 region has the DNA TGTGCCAGCAGCCCAGAAGCCAGCTATGGCTACACCTTC.

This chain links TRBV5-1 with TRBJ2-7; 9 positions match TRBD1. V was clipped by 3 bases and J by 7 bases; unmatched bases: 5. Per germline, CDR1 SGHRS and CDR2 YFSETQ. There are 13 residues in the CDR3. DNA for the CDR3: TGCGCCAGCAGCTGGGGACAGGGACGGGAGCAGTACTTC. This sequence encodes CASSWGQGREQYF.